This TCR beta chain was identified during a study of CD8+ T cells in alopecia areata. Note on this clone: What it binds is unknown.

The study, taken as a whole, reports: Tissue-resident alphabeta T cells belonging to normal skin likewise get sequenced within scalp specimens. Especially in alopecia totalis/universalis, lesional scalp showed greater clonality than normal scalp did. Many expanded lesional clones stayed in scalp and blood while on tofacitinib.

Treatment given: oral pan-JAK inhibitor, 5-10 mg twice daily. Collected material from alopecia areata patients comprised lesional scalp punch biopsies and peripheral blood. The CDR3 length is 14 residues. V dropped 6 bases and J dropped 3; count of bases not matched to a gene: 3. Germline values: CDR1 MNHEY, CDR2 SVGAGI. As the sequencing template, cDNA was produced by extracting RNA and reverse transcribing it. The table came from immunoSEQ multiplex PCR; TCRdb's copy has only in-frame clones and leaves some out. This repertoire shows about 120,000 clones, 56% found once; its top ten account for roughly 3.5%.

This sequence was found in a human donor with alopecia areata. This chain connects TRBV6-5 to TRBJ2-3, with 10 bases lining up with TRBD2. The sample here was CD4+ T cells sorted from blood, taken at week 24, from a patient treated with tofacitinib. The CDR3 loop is CASSPGLATDTQYF. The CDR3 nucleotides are TGTGCCAGCAGCCCGGGACTAGCGACAGATACGCAGTATTTT.